This T cell receptor (beta chain) came from a study of cytomegalovirus exposure and HLA in healthy donors. The table lists this clone with a few counts. Its antigen is as yet unknown. The junction and the germline gene differ at one end; a read error may be behind it. Germline CDR1 is SGHNT and CDR2 is YENEEA. The CDR3 is made up of 16 amino acids. Study-level points and caveats: DRB1 had the most TCR associations and HLA-C the fewest, a later analysis found, with rates varying by HLA locus.

It was with 60 Vbeta and 13 Jbeta primers that the PCR ran. Generated by immunoSEQ multiplex PCR, the TCRdb table keeps only in-frame clones and is missing some. The table has about 140,000 clones, more than 60% seen once. V and J are TRBV11-3 and TRBJ2-7; the D gene is possibly TRBD2 (6 bases). Sequencing was carried out using PBMCs. The sequence was collected from a male donor in good health and CMV-seronegative. This CDR3 is CARSLEVAGGISEQYF. CDR3 in DNA: TGTGCCCGCAGCTTAGAGGTGGCCGGGGGAATCTCCGAGCAGTACTTC.